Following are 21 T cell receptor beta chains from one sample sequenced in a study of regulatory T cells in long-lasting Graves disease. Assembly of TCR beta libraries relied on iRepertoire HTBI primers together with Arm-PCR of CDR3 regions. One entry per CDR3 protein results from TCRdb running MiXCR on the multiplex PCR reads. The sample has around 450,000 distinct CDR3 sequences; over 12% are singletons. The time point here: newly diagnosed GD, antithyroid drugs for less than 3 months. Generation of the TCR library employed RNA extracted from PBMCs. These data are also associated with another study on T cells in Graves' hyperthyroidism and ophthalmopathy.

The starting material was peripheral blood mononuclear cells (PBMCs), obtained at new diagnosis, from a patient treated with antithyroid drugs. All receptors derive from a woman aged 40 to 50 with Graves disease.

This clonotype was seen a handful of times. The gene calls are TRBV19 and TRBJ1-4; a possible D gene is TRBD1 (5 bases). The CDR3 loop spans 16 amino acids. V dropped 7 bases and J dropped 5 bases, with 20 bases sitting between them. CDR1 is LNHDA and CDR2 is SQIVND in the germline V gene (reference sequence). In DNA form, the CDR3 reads TGTGCCAGTACCACCGTCAACCGGGACGGGAATGAAAAACTGTTTTTT. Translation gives CASTTVNRDGNEKLFF.

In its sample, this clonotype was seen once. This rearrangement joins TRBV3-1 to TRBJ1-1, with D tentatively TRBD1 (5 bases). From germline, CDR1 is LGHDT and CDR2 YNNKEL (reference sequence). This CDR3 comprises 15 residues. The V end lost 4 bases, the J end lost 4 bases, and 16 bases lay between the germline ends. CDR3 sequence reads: CASSRPGQKGTEAFF. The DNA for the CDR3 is TGTGCCAGCAGCCGCCCGGGGCAGAAGGGCACTGAAGCTTTCTTT.

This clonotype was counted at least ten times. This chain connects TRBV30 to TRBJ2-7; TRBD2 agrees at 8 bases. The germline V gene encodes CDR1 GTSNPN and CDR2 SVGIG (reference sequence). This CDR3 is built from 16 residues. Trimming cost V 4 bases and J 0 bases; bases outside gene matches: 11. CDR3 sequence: CAWKTGTRTSSYEQYF. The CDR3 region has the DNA TGTGCCTGGAAAACTGGGACTAGGACAAGCTCCTACGAGCAGTACTTC.

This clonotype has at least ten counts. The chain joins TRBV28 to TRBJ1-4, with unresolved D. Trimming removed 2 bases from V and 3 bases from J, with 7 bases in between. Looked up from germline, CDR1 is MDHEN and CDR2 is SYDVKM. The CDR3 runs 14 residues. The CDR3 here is CASSLLGANEKLFF. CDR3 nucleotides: TGTGCCAGCAGTTTACTTGGGGCTAATGAAAAACTGTTTTTT.

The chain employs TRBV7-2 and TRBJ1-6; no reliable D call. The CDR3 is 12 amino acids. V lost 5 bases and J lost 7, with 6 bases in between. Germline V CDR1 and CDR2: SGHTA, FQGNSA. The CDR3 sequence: CASSGINSPLHF. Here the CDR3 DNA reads TGTGCCAGCAGCGGAATAAATTCACCCCTCCACTTT.

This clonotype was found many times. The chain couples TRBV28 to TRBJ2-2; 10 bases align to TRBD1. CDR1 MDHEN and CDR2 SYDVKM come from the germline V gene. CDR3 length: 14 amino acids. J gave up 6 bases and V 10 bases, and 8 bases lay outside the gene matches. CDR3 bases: TGTGCCACAAACCCAGGACAGGGGGCCGGGGAGCTGTTTTTT. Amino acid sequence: CATNPGQGAGELFF.

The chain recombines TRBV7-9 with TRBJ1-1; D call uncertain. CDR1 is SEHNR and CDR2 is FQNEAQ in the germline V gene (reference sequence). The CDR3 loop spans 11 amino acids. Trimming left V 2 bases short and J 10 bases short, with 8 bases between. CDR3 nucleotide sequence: TGTGCCAGCAGCTTAACAGCCCTAGCTTTCTTT. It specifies CASSLTALAFF.

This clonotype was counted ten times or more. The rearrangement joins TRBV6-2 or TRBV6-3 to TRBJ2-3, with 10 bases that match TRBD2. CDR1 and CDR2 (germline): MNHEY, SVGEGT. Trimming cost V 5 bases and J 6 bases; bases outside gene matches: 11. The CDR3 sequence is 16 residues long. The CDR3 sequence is CASSDIEREGSDTQYF. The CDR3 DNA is TGTGCCAGCAGTGATATTGAGCGGGAGGGCTCCGATACGCAGTATTTT.

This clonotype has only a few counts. CDR3 DNA sequence: TGCGCCAGCAGTGAGGGCCAGATCACAGATACGCAGTATTTT. Translated: CASSEGQITDTQYF. The rearrangement joins TRBV10-1 to TRBJ2-3; unclear D gene. Germline CDR1 and CDR2: WNHNN and SYGVQD (reference sequence). CDR3 length equals 14 residues. V was clipped by 2 bases and J by 2 bases, with 8 bases between them.

In DNA, the CDR3 is TGCGCCAGCAGCCTGGGGATCGCGAACACCGGGGAGCTGTTTTTT. It specifies CASSLGIANTGELFF. This chain joins TRBV5-1 and TRBJ2-2; D unclear. Trimming took off 4 bases at V and 0 bases at J, with 10 bases between the two ends. CDR1 SGHRS and CDR2 YFSETQ come from the germline V gene. The length of the CDR3 is 15 residues. The entire variable domain, with the rest obtained from reference TRBV5-1 and TRBJ2-2, is as follows: KAGVTQTPRYLIKTRGQQVTLSCSPISGHRSVSWYQQTPGQGLQFLFEYFSETQRNKGNFPGRFSGRQFSNSRSEMNVSTLELGDSALYLCASSLGIANTGELFFGEGSRLTVL.

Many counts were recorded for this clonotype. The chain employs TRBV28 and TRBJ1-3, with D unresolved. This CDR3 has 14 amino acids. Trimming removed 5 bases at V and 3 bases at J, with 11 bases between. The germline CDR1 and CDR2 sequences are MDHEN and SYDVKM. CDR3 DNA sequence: TGTGCCAGCAGTGCTCCTGGGAGTGGAAACACCATATATTTT. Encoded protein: CASSAPGSGNTIYF. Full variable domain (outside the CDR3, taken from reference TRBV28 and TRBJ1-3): DVKVTQSSRYLVKRTGEKVFLECVQDMDHENMFWYRQDPGLGLRLIYFSYDVKMKEKGDIPEGYSVSREKKERFSLILESASTNQTSMYLCASSAPGSGNTIYFGEGSWLTVV.

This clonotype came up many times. The CDR3 region has the DNA TGTGCCAGCAGCCCTTTAGGACTAGCGGGAGTCGGGGAGCTGTTTTTT. The encoded protein is CASSPLGLAGVGELFF. This chain uses TRBV12-3 or TRBV12-4 with TRBJ2-2, with TRBD2 matching over 13 bases. V shed 6 bases, J shed 7 bases, and the junction held 8 bases outside the gene matches. The CDR3 is 16 amino acids.

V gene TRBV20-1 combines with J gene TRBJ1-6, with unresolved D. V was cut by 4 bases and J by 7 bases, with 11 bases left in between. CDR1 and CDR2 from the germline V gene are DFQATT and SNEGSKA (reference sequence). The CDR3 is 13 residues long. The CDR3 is CSATLRGNSPLHF. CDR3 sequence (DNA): TGCAGTGCTACCTTAAGAGGGAATTCACCCCTCCACTTT.

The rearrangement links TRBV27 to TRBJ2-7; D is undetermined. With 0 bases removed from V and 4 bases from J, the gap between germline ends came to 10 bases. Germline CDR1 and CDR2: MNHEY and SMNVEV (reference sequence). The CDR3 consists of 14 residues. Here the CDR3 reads CASSLSKLPYEQYF. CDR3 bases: TGTGCCAGCAGTTTATCAAAGCTTCCATACGAGCAGTACTTC.

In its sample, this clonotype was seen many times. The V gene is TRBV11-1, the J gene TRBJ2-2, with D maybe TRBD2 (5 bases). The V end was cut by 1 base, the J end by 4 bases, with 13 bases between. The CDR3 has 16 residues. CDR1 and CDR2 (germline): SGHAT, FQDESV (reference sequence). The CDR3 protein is CASSLGPGRGTGELFF. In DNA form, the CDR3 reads TGTGCCAGCAGCTTAGGCCCGGGGAGAGGCACCGGGGAGCTGTTTTTT.

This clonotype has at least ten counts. The CDR3 DNA is TGTGCCAGCCAGGGAGCGGAAAACATTCAGTACTTC. Its translation: CASQGAENIQYF. This chain uses TRBV7-9 with TRBJ2-4; the D gene could be TRBD1 or TRBD2 (5 bases each). V was clipped by 8 bases and J by 5 bases, with 10 bases between them. This CDR3 has 12 residues. The germline gives CDR1 SEHNR, CDR2 FQNEAQ (reference sequence).

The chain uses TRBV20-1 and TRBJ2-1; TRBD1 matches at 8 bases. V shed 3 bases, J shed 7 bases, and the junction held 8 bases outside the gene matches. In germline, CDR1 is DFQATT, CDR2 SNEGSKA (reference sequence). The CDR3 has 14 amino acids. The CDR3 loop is CSARQDREDNEQFF. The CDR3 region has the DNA TGCAGTGCTAGGCAGGACAGGGAAGATAATGAGCAGTTCTTC.

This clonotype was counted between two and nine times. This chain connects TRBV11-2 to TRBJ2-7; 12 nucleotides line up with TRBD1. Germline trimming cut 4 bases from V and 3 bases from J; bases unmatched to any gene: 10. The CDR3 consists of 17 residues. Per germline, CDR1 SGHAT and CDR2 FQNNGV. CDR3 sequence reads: CASSSAFGTGGLYEQYF. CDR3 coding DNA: TGTGCCAGCAGCTCAGCGTTCGGGACAGGGGGCCTCTACGAGCAGTACTTC.

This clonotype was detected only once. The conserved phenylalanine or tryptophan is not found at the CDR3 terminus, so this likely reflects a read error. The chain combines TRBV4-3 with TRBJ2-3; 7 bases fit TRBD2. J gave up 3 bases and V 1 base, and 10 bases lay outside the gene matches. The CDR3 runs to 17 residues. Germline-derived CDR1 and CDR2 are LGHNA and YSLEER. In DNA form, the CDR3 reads TGCGCCAGCAGCCAAGGAGAAAGCAGCGGGATGACAGATACGCAGTATTTG. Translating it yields CASSQGESSGMTDTQYL.

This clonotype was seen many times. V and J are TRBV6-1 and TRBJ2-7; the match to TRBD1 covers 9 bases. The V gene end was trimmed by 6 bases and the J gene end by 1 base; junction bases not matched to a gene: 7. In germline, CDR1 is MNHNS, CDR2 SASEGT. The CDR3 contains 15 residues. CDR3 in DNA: TGTGCCAGCAGCCGGCTGACAGGGGGGTCCTACGAGCAGTACTTC. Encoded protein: CASSRLTGGSYEQYF.

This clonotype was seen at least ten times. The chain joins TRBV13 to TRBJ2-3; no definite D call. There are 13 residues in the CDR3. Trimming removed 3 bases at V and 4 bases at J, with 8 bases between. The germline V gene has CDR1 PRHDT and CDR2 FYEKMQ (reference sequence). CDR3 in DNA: TGTGCCAGCAGCTTTGGGTCAGCAGATACGCAGTATTTT. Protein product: CASSFGSADTQYF.